This entry lists 8 T cell receptor beta chains sequenced from one sample in a study of regulatory T cells in long-lasting Graves disease. Libraries of TCR beta came from iRepertoire HTBI primers plus Arm-PCR of CDR3 regions. TCRdb ran MiXCR on the multiplex PCR reads and lists one entry per CDR3 protein. This repertoire shows around 460,000 distinct CDR3 sequences, around a fifth found once; its top ten account for about an eighth. Regarding time point: persistent/refractory GD, antithyroid drugs over 5 years with positive TRAb. With RNA extracted from PBMCs as input, the TCR library was made. Source: peripheral blood mononuclear cells (PBMCs), taken when the disease was refractory, from a patient treated with antithyroid drugs. The receptors stem from a female donor with Graves disease.

This clonotype was seen more than once but under ten times. The V call is TRBV19, the J call TRBJ2-2; weak D call: TRBD2 (7 bases). The germline gives CDR1 LNHDA, CDR2 SQIVND (reference sequence). V lost 4 bases to trimming and J lost 0 bases, with 15 bases between them. This CDR3 is built from 17 residues. CDR3 in amino acids: CASSSGGGAPNTGELFF. The DNA of the CDR3 is TGTGCCAGTAGTAGCGGCGGGGGCGCGCCGAACACCGGGGAGCTGTTTTTT.

This clonotype has at least ten counts. The chain uses TRBV7-2 and TRBJ2-5; 13 bases line up with TRBD2. This CDR3 spans 21 amino acids. V shed 5 bases and J 3 bases; nucleotides not matched to a gene: 21. The germline V gene has CDR1 SGHTA and CDR2 FQGNSA. CDR3 loop: CASSQKPAYRTSGGSKETQYF. The CDR3 DNA reads as TGTGCCAGCAGCCAAAAACCCGCGTACCGGACTAGCGGGGGATCAAAAGAGACCCAGTACTTC.

Comment on this clonotype: Given a far larger clone just one base away, this is likely a sequencing read error. The chain employs TRBV7-3 and TRBJ2-7; 7 bases map to TRBD1. CDR3 length: 13 amino acids. CDR1 is SGHTA, CDR2 FQGTGA, per germline. V gave up 8 bases and J gave up 2 bases; unmatched junction bases: 6. The chain's CDR3 is CASGPGQTYEQYF. DNA of the CDR3: TGTGCCAGCGGCCCGGGACAGACCTACGAGCAGTACTTC.

This clonotype was recorded many times. This CDR3 is CASSLSGEEGQPQHF. The CDR3 nucleotides are TGCGCCAGCAGCTTGTCCGGGGAAGAGGGGCAGCCCCAGCATTTT. V and J are TRBV5-1 and TRBJ1-5, with D tentatively TRBD1 (5 bases). CDR1 SGHRS and CDR2 YFSETQ come from the germline V gene. There are 15 residues in the CDR3. V lost 1 base and J lost 7, with 15 bases in between.

V and J are TRBV4-1 and TRBJ1-2; TRBD1 matches at 7 bases. J was trimmed by 5 bases and V by 0 bases; bases with no gene match: 6. Germline assignment: CDR1 MGHRA and CDR2 YSYEKL. The CDR3 covers 15 residues. The CDR3 sequence is CASSQEGGRGYGYTF. The CDR3, as DNA: TGCGCCAGCAGCCAAGAAGGGGGCAGGGGATATGGCTACACCTTC.

This chain links TRBV5-1 with TRBJ1-3; TRBD1 aligns across 7 bases. The CDR3 extends over 16 amino acids. Germline assignment: CDR1 SGHRS and CDR2 YFSETQ. V shed 1 base and J 3 bases; nucleotides not matched to a gene: 7. CDR3 sequence reads: CASSLTAAGGGNTIYF. In DNA form, the CDR3 reads TGCGCCAGCAGCTTGACAGCGGCAGGGGGTGGAAACACCATATATTTT.

The rearrangement uses TRBV10-3 and TRBJ2-2; TRBD2 matches 8 bases. The J segment lost 2 bases and the V segment lost 4 bases, leaving 9 bases of the junction unmatched. Germline CDR1 is ENHRY and CDR2 is SYGVKD. The CDR3 sequence is 17 residues long. CDR3 residues: CAISVSSGRTNTGELFF. The DNA of the CDR3 is TGTGCCATCAGTGTATCAAGCGGGAGAACTAACACCGGGGAGCTGTTTTTT.

There are many counts of this clonotype. V usage is TRBV7-2 and J usage is TRBJ1-1; tentatively, D is TRBD1 (6 bases). The CDR3 is 15 amino acids. Germline V gene data show CDR1 as SGHTA and CDR2 as FQGNSA. Between the trimmed V and J ends, which lost 3 bases and 1 base, there was a span of 12 bases. CDR3 DNA sequence: TGTGCCAGCAGCTTGAGACAGGCCTCGAACACTGAAGCTTTCTTT. Protein sequence: CASSLRQASNTEAFF.